This T cell receptor (beta chain) is drawn from a study of memory CD4+ T cells and cytomegalovirus serostatus. About the research overall: Donors were healthy Belgian adults, some 10 CMV seropositive and roughly 25 seronegative.

The sort gate was single viable CD3+CD4+CD8-CD45RO+ cells for memory CD4+ T cells. CMV serostatus came from serum IgG against pp150, pp28, p38, p52. Sequencing used immunoSEQ multiplex PCR; TCRdb keeps in-frame clones, though not all of them. This table holds about 57,000 clones, less than 85% found once. Material: memory CD4+ T cells from blood. The sequence came from an adult in good health and CMV-seronegative.

CDR3 protein: CASSQAGVWTGELFF. The CDR3 region has the DNA TGTGCCAGCAGCCAGGCAGGGGTGTGGACCGGGGAGCTGTTTTTT. The chain carries TRBV7-2 and TRBJ2-2; D is perhaps TRBD1 (6 bases). The germline V and J ends were trimmed by 5 bases and 5 bases, with 15 bases remaining between them. Germline V lookup: CDR1 SGHTA, CDR2 FQGNSA. The CDR3 is 15 residues long.